The 3 T cell receptor beta chains presented below share a single source sample, sequenced in a study of identical twins. TCRdb analysed the 5' RACE reads with MiXCR anew, one entry per CDR3 protein. Of hundreds of thousands of distinct CDR3 sequences in the sample, around 7% were seen once. These data also featured in a second study, about yellow fever vaccine responses in identical twins.

The sequenced sample was memory (CD45RO+) T cells sorted from blood. The receptors were sampled from a woman between 18 and 30 years old in good health.

This clonotype was detected ten times or more. The chain uses TRBV7-6 and TRBJ2-3; 9 bases line up with TRBD1. Germline assignment: CDR1 SGHVS and CDR2 FNYEAQ. The CDR3 runs to 17 residues. The trim removed 5 bases at V and 0 bases at J, leaving 9 bases unmatched. The CDR3 region is CASSKQTGGLSTDTQYF. The DNA of the CDR3 is TGTGCCAGCAGCAAGCAAACAGGGGGCCTTAGCACAGATACGCAGTATTTT.

This clonotype was detected only a few times. CDR3 coding DNA: TGTGCCATCAGTGAGTCGCAGGGGGACACCGGGGAGCTGTTTTTT. Protein: CAISESQGDTGELFF. This chain uses TRBV10-3 with TRBJ2-2, with 7 nucleotides matching TRBD1. The CDR3 has 15 residues. CDR1 is ENHRY and CDR2 is SYGVKD in the germline V gene. Unmatched junction bases numbered 1, after V lost 0 bases and J lost 3 bases.

This clonotype was observed at least ten times. V gene TRBV5-1 combines with J gene TRBJ1-1, with 9 bases that match TRBD1. V was pared by 5 bases and J by 0 bases, with 2 bases of the junction left unmatched. From germline, CDR1 is SGHRS and CDR2 YFSETQ. This CDR3 is 14 amino acids long. The CDR3 bases are TGCGCCAGCAGGGGACAGGGATTGAACACTGAAGCTTTCTTT. Encoded protein: CASRGQGLNTEAFF.